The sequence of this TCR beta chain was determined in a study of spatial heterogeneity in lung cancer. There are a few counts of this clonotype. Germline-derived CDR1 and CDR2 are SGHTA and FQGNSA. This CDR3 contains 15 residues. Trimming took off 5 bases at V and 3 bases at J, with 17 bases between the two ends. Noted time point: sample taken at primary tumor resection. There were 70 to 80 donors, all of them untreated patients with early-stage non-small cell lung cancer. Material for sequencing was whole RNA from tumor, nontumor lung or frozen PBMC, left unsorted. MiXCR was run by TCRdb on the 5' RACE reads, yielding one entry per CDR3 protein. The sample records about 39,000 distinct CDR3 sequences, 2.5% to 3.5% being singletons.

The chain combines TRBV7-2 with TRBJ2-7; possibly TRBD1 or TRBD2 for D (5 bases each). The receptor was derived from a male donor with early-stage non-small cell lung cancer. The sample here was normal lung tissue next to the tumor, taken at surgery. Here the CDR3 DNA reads TGTGCCAGCAGCAACACCGGGACGAGCTACTACGAGCAGTACTTC. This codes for CASSNTGTSYYEQYF.